This passage covers 29 T cell receptor beta chains from one sample sequenced in a study of blood T cell repertoires in COVID-19. The data were produced by immunoSEQ multiplex PCR, yet TCRdb's version contains in-frame clones alone and is incomplete. The sample holds some 360,000 clones, roughly 90% seen once. Source material: PBMCs or T cells enriched from blood (not recorded which). Receptor source: a woman aged 25 to 39 who had been exposed to COVID-19.

The gene calls are TRBV30 and TRBJ1-3; the match to TRBD1 covers 7 bases. The CDR3 has 15 amino acids. Germline V gives CDR1 GTSNPN, CDR2 SVGIG (reference sequence). The trim removed 5 bases at V and 2 bases at J, leaving 9 bases unmatched. CDR3 in amino acids: CAWGGTVDPGNTIYF. CDR3 nucleotide sequence: TGTGCCTGGGGAGGGACAGTTGATCCTGGAAACACCATATATTTT.

The CDR3: CASGLRVVAGGWNEQFF. The CDR3 region has the DNA TGTGCTAGTGGTTTAAGGGTGGTGGCGGGAGGGTGGAATGAGCAGTTCTTC. The J gene is TRBJ2-1, the V gene TRBV12-5; 9 bases agree with TRBD2. Germline trimming cut 3 bases from V and 7 bases from J; bases unmatched to any gene: 13. The length of the CDR3 is 17 residues. Germline V lookup: CDR1 LGHNT, CDR2 FRNRAP.

In the case of this clone: This same CDR3 is encoded by further DNA sequences in the sample. The chain couples TRBV5-5 to TRBJ1-5; 9 nucleotides agree with TRBD1. Trimming removed 1 base from V and 4 bases from J; junction bases left unmatched: 3. The CDR3 runs to 15 residues. From germline, CDR1 is SGHKS and CDR2 YYEKEE (reference sequence). The CDR3 spells CASSLSGQGNQPQHF. The CDR3 DNA sequence: TGTGCCAGCAGCTTGTCGGGACAGGGAAATCAGCCCCAGCATTTT. Using reference TRBV5-5 and TRBJ1-5 for the parts outside the CDR3, the full variable domain is DAGVTQSPTHLIKTRGQQVTLRCSPISGHKSVSWYQQVLGQGPQFIFQYYEKEERGRGNFPDRFSARQFPNYSSELNVNALLLGDSALYLCASSLSGQGNQPQHFGDGTRLSIL.

V usage is TRBV3-1 (or the pseudogene TRBV3-2) and J usage is TRBJ2-2, with a possible D match to TRBD2 (6 bases). Germline V gene sequence: CDR1 LGHDT, CDR2 YNNKEL (reference sequence). V was cut by 1 base and J by 2 bases, with 11 bases left in between. This CDR3 is built from 16 residues. CDR3 coding DNA: TGTGCCAGCAGCCAAGCGGTAGCGGCAAACACCGGGGAGCTGTTTTTT. This gives the protein CASSQAVAANTGELFF.

The chain combines TRBV6-5 with TRBJ2-2; 7 nucleotides agree with TRBD1. Germline CDR1 reads MNHEY; CDR2 reads SVGAGI. V lost 6 bases, J lost 1 base, and 2 bases stayed unmatched. CDR3 length: 14 residues. The CDR3 DNA reads TGTGCCAGCAGCAGACAGGGGAACACCGGGGAGCTGTTTTTT. Its translation: CASSRQGNTGELFF.

The genes are TRBV28 and TRBJ2-1, with 7 bases identical to TRBD1. Germline trimming cut 2 bases from V and 10 bases from J; bases unmatched to any gene: 5. This CDR3 has 13 amino acids. Germline-derived CDR1 and CDR2 are MDHEN and SYDVKM. The CDR3 region is CASSLQGQEEQFF. In nucleotides, the CDR3 is TGTGCCAGCAGTTTACAAGGACAGGAAGAGCAGTTCTTC.

The V gene is TRBV28, the J gene TRBJ1-1; D might be TRBD1 (5 bases). Trimming took off 3 bases at V and 14 bases at J, with 19 bases between the two ends. Germline lookup yields CDR1 MDHEN and CDR2 SYDVKM. The CDR3 sequence is 13 residues long. This CDR3 is CASSFGRLTGEFF. As DNA, the CDR3 is TGTGCCAGCAGTTTCGGCCGCCTGACGGGGGAATTCTTT. Full variable domain (rest looked up from reference TRBV28 and TRBJ1-1): DVKVTQSSRYLVKRTGEKVFLECVQDMDHENMFWYRQDPGLGLRLIYFSYDVKMKEKGDIPEGYSVSREKKERFSLILESASTNQTSMYLCASSFGRLTGEFFGQGTRLTVV.

This chain links TRBV28 with TRBJ2-7; the match to TRBD1 covers 9 bases. V was clipped by 6 bases and J by 5 bases; unmatched bases: 8. In germline, CDR1 is MDHEN, CDR2 SYDVKM. The CDR3 spans 14 residues. CDR3 amino acids: CASRQQGAYNEQYF. In DNA, the CDR3 is TGTGCCAGCAGGCAACAGGGGGCTTACAACGAGCAGTACTTC.

The rearrangement joins TRBV29-1 to TRBJ2-3; 14 bases fit TRBD2. The CDR3 totals 16 residues. The germline V gene has CDR1 SQVTM and CDR2 ANQGSEA. V shed 2 bases and J 5 bases; nucleotides not matched to a gene: 6. As DNA, the CDR3 is TGCAGCGTTGAACGAGGGACTAGCGGGAGTATAGATACGCAGTATTTT. It yields the protein CSVERGTSGSIDTQYF.

This chain joins TRBV19 and TRBJ2-1; 8 bases map to TRBD1. Per the germline V gene, CDR1 is LNHDA and CDR2 is SQIVND (reference sequence). The CDR3 has 19 amino acids. V lost 3 bases, J lost 0 bases, and 13 bases stayed unmatched. CDR3 nucleotide sequence: TGTGCCAGTAGTATCGCCGGGACAGGCTTTGCGAGCTCCTACAATGAGCAGTTCTTC. It codes for CASSIAGTGFASSYNEQFF.

This chain joins TRBV14 and TRBJ1-1; possible D gene TRBD1, 5 bases. From germline, CDR1 is SGHDN and CDR2 FVKESK. This CDR3 contains 14 residues. Trimming removed 3 bases at V and 1 base at J, with 9 bases between. The chain's CDR3 is CASSHRTKNTEAFF. The CDR3 nucleotides read TGTGCCAGCAGCCATCGGACAAAGAACACTGAAGCTTTCTTT.

CDR3 coding DNA: TGCAGCGGTAGACAGGGAGGAGACTATGGCTACACCTTC. Its protein is CSGRQGGDYGYTF. V and J are TRBV29-1 and TRBJ1-2; 7 bases match TRBD1. J lost 3 bases, V lost 7 bases, and 8 bases had no gene match. CDR1 and CDR2 (germline): SQVTM, ANQGSEA. The CDR3 runs to 13 residues.

The chain's CDR3 is CAWKRAGMNTEAFF. CDR3 coding DNA: TGTGCCTGGAAGCGGGCAGGTATGAACACTGAAGCTTTCTTT. This chain connects TRBV30 to TRBJ1-1, with D unclear. The CDR3 is made up of 14 amino acids. Germline-derived CDR1 and CDR2 are GTSNPN and SVGIG (reference sequence). V was clipped by 4 bases and J by 0 bases, with 12 bases between them.

With regard to this clone: This specimen includes other DNA sequences encoding the same CDR3. The chain links TRBV9 to TRBJ2-1, with 11 bases that match TRBD2. V trimming: 2 bases; J trimming: 3 bases; junction bases outside the gene matches: 1. This CDR3 has 15 amino acids. In germline, CDR1 is SGDLS, CDR2 YYNGEE. This CDR3 reads CASSVLAGGYNEQFF. CDR3 sequence (DNA): TGTGCCAGCAGCGTTCTAGCGGGAGGCTACAATGAGCAGTTCTTC.

This clone occurred a few times. The gene calls are TRBV12-3 or TRBV12-4 and TRBJ1-3, with no clear D. This CDR3 has 13 amino acids. Trimming cost V 7 bases and J 0 bases, with 7 bases left between them. Here the CDR3 DNA reads TGTGCCAGCAATCGGGACTCTGGAAACACCATATATTTT. Translated, it gives CASNRDSGNTIYF.

The genes are TRBV28 and TRBJ2-1, with TRBD2 matching 9 bases. The CDR3 extends over 16 amino acids. The V gene end was trimmed by 11 bases and the J gene end by 7 bases; junction bases not matched to a gene: 18. The germline gives CDR1 MDHEN, CDR2 SYDVKM. CDR3 amino acids: CAGSGVAGGPGNEQFF. The CDR3 region has the DNA TGTGCCGGCTCGGGGGTGGCGGGAGGGCCGGGGAATGAGCAGTTCTTC. The full variable domain, rest sourced from reference TRBV28 and TRBJ2-1, is DVKVTQSSRYLVKRTGEKVFLECVQDMDHENMFWYRQDPGLGLRLIYFSYDVKMKEKGDIPEGYSVSREKKERFSLILESASTNQTSMYLCAGSGVAGGPGNEQFFGPGTRLTVL.

This chain links TRBV7-2 with TRBJ2-3; 9 bases match TRBD2. V shed 5 bases, J shed 2 bases, and the junction held 8 bases outside the gene matches. In germline, CDR1 is SGHTA, CDR2 FQGNSA. The CDR3 length is 16 residues. CDR3 DNA: TGTGCCAGCAGCATCTTAGCGGGAGTGGTCACAGATACGCAGTATTTT. Its translation: CASSILAGVVTDTQYF.

This clone was seen only once. The chain has TRBV12-3 or TRBV12-4 and TRBJ1-3, with D uncertain. Trimming shortened V by 7 bases and J by 4 bases, and 8 bases separated the two germline ends. The CDR3 has 12 residues. This chain's CDR3 is CASILRGNTIYF. The CDR3 bases are TGTGCCAGCATCCTGAGGGGAAACACCATATATTTT.

CDR3 nucleotide sequence: TGTGCCAGTAGTACCCACAGTTCGCGTCAGCCCCAGCATTTT. This gives the protein CASSTHSSRQPQHF. The rearrangement uses TRBV19 and TRBJ1-5; D remains ambiguous. V was clipped by 4 bases and J by 6 bases, with 13 bases between them. The V gene's germline CDR1 is LNHDA and CDR2 SQIVND (reference sequence). The CDR3 is 14 amino acids.

The chain uses TRBV14 and TRBJ2-7; 9 bases are shared with TRBD1. The V gene end was trimmed by 4 bases and the J gene end by 3 bases; junction bases not matched to a gene: 4. Looked up from germline, CDR1 is SGHDN and CDR2 is FVKESK. The CDR3 extends over 14 amino acids. CDR3 loop: CASSLRDRDYEQYF. The DNA for the CDR3 is TGTGCCAGCAGCCTCCGGGACAGGGACTACGAGCAGTACTTC.

This chain uses TRBV6-1 with TRBJ2-2; D not resolved. The CDR3 totals 15 residues. Trimming pared 0 bases from V and 6 bases from J, leaving 11 bases between. Germline CDR1 is MNHNS and CDR2 is SASEGT. The CDR3 loop is CASSEAPGFPGELFF. The CDR3 region has the DNA TGTGCCAGCAGTGAAGCTCCCGGGTTCCCCGGGGAGCTGTTTTTT.

This chain joins TRBV6-4 and TRBJ2-3, with 10 bases fitting TRBD2. J was trimmed by 7 bases and V by 4 bases; bases with no gene match: 14. The CDR3 has 17 residues. From germline, CDR1 is MRHNA and CDR2 SNTAGT. CDR3 residues: CASSAPLAGEIRNTQYF. The DNA for the CDR3 is TGTGCCAGCAGTGCCCCCCTAGCGGGAGAGATTCGGAATACGCAGTATTTT.

The chain has TRBV15 and TRBJ2-7; D may be TRBD2 (6 bases). V shed 3 bases and J shed 3 bases, with 15 bases lying between them. The germline V gene encodes CDR1 LNHNV and CDR2 YYDKDF (reference sequence). The CDR3 runs to 15 residues. CDR3 loop: CATSRGDFSDYEQYF. In DNA, the CDR3 is TGTGCCACCAGCAGGGGGGACTTTTCCGACTACGAGCAGTACTTC.

The chain has TRBV6-5 and TRBJ2-7; 8 nucleotides match TRBD2. Germline V CDR1 and CDR2: MNHEY, SVGAGI. Trimming cost V 2 bases and J 3 bases; bases outside gene matches: 3. CDR3 length: 14 amino acids. The CDR3: CASSYGSGGYEQYF. DNA of the CDR3: TGTGCCAGCAGTTACGGCAGCGGGGGCTACGAGCAGTACTTC.

J is TRBJ2-7 and V is TRBV11-1, with a possible D match to TRBD1 (6 bases). The CDR3 totals 16 residues. V lost 1 base to trimming and J lost 0 bases, with 13 bases between them. Germline lookup yields CDR1 SGHAT and CDR2 FQDESV (reference sequence). Here the CDR3 reads CASSLGLGQSSYEQYF. CDR3 DNA: TGTGCCAGCAGCTTAGGTCTTGGACAGAGCTCCTACGAGCAGTACTTC.

This sequence joins TRBV5-6 and TRBJ2-5, with D uncertain. V was cut by 0 bases and J by 2 bases, with 8 bases left in between. Looked up from germline, CDR1 is SGHDT and CDR2 is YYEEEE. The length of the CDR3 is 14 residues. CDR3 amino acids: CASSLVGAQETQYF. The CDR3 DNA sequence: TGTGCCAGCAGCTTGGTAGGAGCTCAAGAGACCCAGTACTTC.

The chain couples TRBV6-5 to TRBJ2-7; TRBD2 is a possible D gene (5 bases). Trimming cost V 2 bases and J 1 base, with 12 bases left between them. This CDR3 has 15 amino acids. CDR1 is MNHEY, CDR2 SVGAGI, per germline. The CDR3 DNA is TGTGCCAGCAGTTACCCCAGCGGAGGTTCCTACGAGCAGTACTTC. Its protein is CASSYPSGGSYEQYF.

This rearrangement joins TRBV11-2 to TRBJ2-7, with TRBD1 identical over 8 bases. Germline lookup yields CDR1 SGHAT and CDR2 FQNNGV. CDR3 length equals 15 residues. Trimming took 0 bases from V and 7 from J; bases not matched to a gene: 8. The CDR3 reads CASSLEGRGRGEQYF. The CDR3 DNA reads TGTGCCAGCAGCTTAGAGGGCAGGGGGCGAGGGGAGCAGTACTTC.

This chain joins TRBV19 and TRBJ1-1; D not certain. CDR1 is LNHDA, CDR2 SQIVND, per germline (reference sequence). The V end lost 10 bases, the J end lost 1 base, and 10 bases lay between the germline ends. The CDR3 runs 12 residues. As DNA, the CDR3 is TGTGCCACCTGGGCATCGAACACTGAAGCTTTCTTT. It encodes CATWASNTEAFF.